This TCR beta chain was captured in a study of shared clonotypes between healthy human individuals. In the authors' workflow: For the immunoSEQ data, sequences were junction-only without quality scores, so filtering differed. Repertoires were generated with immunoSEQ multiplex PCR, while TCRdb's copy carries only in-frame clones and drops some. From that table come the V and J calls and clone size; the DNA was used to work out D and trimming. Of about 1 million clones listed, about 75% are singletons. In germline, CDR1 is SGHAT, CDR2 FQNNGV. The CDR3 runs to 12 residues. This clone was picked up one time. The antigen is not known. A junction boundary mismatches the germline segment, possibly from a read error. Other DNA sequences in the same sample also yield this CDR3. Study-wide results and caveats: Larger estimated richness was generally recorded for naive subsets relative to memory subsets. It was observed that 4% to 6% of naive CD4 clonotypes were shared across a handful of donors.

Partitioning of CD4+ cells yielded a CD45RA+ naive subset and a CD45RA-negative memory subset. Sequenced material: memory CD4+ T cells sorted from blood. The subset here: CD45RA-negative fraction. This chain uses TRBV11-2 with TRBJ1-2; D gene ambiguous. The sequence was obtained from a man younger than 30 in good health. The CDR3 region is CASSLESYGYTF. Here the CDR3 DNA reads TGTGCCAGCAGCCTAGAAAGCTATGGCTACACCTTC.